These T cell receptor beta chains were read from a single sample in a study of human T cells and chemical hapten exposure. TCRdb ran MiXCR on the RACE reads and lists one entry per CDR3 protein. The sample contains about 85,000 distinct CDR3 sequences, 11% of which appear only once. Sequences were derived from whole blood, sampled in connection with sensitization to the hapten diphenylcyclopropenone (DPC). The source of these receptors is a man in his late teens or twenties with alopecia areata. Some clones in this sample may be carry-over from other donors' samples. CDR3s include the opening cysteine and the closing phenylalanine or tryptophan. The D gene is left open where the match is weak. The size entry is marked missing in some rows and otherwise reads once, few, many or a size class.

CASSLDSGNYGYTF TGTGCCAGCAGCTTAGATAGTGGGAACTATGGCTACACCTTC - TRBV7-2 14 many TRBJ1-2
CASSPPTGTYGYTF TGTGCCAGCTCACCACCCACTGGGACCTATGGCTACACCTTC - TRBV18 14 few TRBJ1-2
CASSSSGTGINEQFF TGTGCCAGCAGTTCATCCGGGACAGGGATCAATGAGCAGTTCTTC TRBD1 TRBV28 15 - TRBJ2-1
CASIFSRGEETQYF TGTGCCAGCATATTTTCCCGAGGGGAAGAGACCCAGTACTTC - TRBV6-2/TRBV6-3 14 - TRBJ2-5
CASSLPDRRPQYF TGTGCCAGCAGCTTACCGGACAGGCGGCCCCAGTATTTT TRBD1 TRBV7-9 13 - TRBJ2-3
CASSLFSAEYNEQFF TGTGCCAGCAGCTTGTTTTCGGCGGAATACAATGAGCAGTTCTTC - TRBV7-3 15 - TRBJ2-1
CASSLEVTPIYGYTF TGCGCCAGCAGCTTGGAGGTGACACCGATCTATGGCTACACCTTC - TRBV5-1 15 many TRBJ1-2
CASSPHTGSTDTQYF TGTGCCAGCAGCCCCCACACAGGGTCAACAGATACGCAGTATTTT - TRBV7-3 15 many TRBJ2-3
CASSGYSGANVLTF TGTGCCAGCAGCGGGTACTCTGGGGCCAACGTCCTGACTTTC - TRBV11-2 14 few TRBJ2-6
CASKPTGGDAFGAFF TGTGCCAGCAAACCAACAGGGGGGGATGCGTTTGGAGCTTTCTTT TRBD1 TRBV27 15 many TRBJ1-1
CSALRGADTQYF TGCAGTGCGCTACGGGGAGCAGATACGCAGTATTTT - TRBV20-1 12 - TRBJ2-3
CASTRGLFTSGANVLTF TGTGCCAGCACCCGGGGACTTTTTACCTCTGGGGCCAACGTCCTGACTTTC - TRBV12-3/TRBV12-4 17 many TRBJ2-6
CASSTFTNEKLFF TGTGCCAGCAGTACGTTTACTAATGAAAAACTGTTTTTT - TRBV3-1 13 - TRBJ1-4
CASSIPRANYGYTF TGTGCCAGTAGTATCCCCAGGGCCAACTATGGCTACACCTTC - TRBV19 14 many TRBJ1-2
CASTGARSGGVQETQYF TGTGCCAGCACTGGAGCCCGTAGCGGGGGCGTACAAGAGACCCAGTACTTC TRBD2 TRBV12-3/TRBV12-4 17 - TRBJ2-5
CASSWQGVYNEQFF TGTGCCAGCAGCTGGCAGGGAGTCTACAATGAGCAGTTCTTC - TRBV7-2 14 - TRBJ2-1
CASSNRGKNSPLHF TGTGCCAGCAGTAACAGGGGGAAAAATTCACCCCTCCACTTT TRBD1 TRBV28 14 - TRBJ1-6
CASSWGGGFYEQYF TGTGCCAGCAGCTGGGGAGGGGGATTCTACGAGCAGTACTTC - TRBV11-2 14 - TRBJ2-7
CASSQRRTSGGEYQETQYF TGCGCCAGCAGCCAAAGAAGGACTAGCGGGGGGGAGTACCAAGAGACCCAGTACTTC TRBD2 TRBV4-1 19 - TRBJ2-5
CASSQRTGLLFF TGTGCCAGCAGCCAGAGGACAGGACTACTGTTTTTT TRBD1 TRBV14 12 - TRBJ1-4
CASSHQFRDRAAGELFF TGTGCCAGCAGCCACCAATTCCGGGACAGGGCAGCCGGGGAGCTGTTTTTT TRBD1 TRBV14 17 many TRBJ2-2
CSVLVEGGKLFF TGCAGCGTTCTCGTTGAGGGCGGAAAACTGTTTTTT - TRBV29-1 12 few TRBJ1-4
CASSPPHSDSDTQYF TGTGCCAGCAGCCCCCCTCATTCGGATTCAGATACGCAGTATTTT - TRBV7-9 15 - TRBJ2-3
CSSLRTGQRIWVNSPLHF TGCAGCTCCTTGAGGACAGGTCAAAGAATATGGGTGAATTCACCCCTCCACTTT TRBD1 TRBV29-1 18 many TRBJ1-6
CASSLVGVDEQFF TGTGCCAGCAGCCTGGTGGGGGTGGACGAGCAGTTCTTC - TRBV7-8 13 few TRBJ2-1
CASSLGDSYTEAFF TGTGCCAGCAGTTTGGGGGACAGTTACACTGAAGCTTTCTTT TRBD1 TRBV12-3/TRBV12-4 14 few TRBJ1-1
CASSPLGGGTGELFF TGTGCCAGCAGCCCCCTAGGGGGAGGCACCGGGGAGCTGTTTTTT - TRBV7-9 15 - TRBJ2-2
CASSLAGADAFF TGTGCCAGCAGCTTAGCAGGGGCGGACGCTTTCTTT - TRBV7-6 12 many TRBJ1-1
CASSGRTGQETQYF TGTGCCAGCTCAGGACGGACAGGACAAGAGACCCAGTACTTC TRBD1 TRBV18 14 - TRBJ2-5
CASSYTRQGRNSPLHF TGTGCCAGCAGCTACACCAGACAGGGGAGGAATTCACCCCTCCACTTT TRBD1 TRBV5-6 16 - TRBJ1-6
CASMVGLGAETQYF TGTGCCAGCATGGTAGGACTAGGAGCGGAGACCCAGTACTTC TRBD2 TRBV7-2 14 - TRBJ2-5
CASSSARDKGTYEQYF TGTGCCAGCAGTTCAGCCCGGGACAAGGGAACCTACGAGCAGTACTTC - TRBV28 16 - TRBJ2-7
CASSLGGGSLNYGYTF TGTGCCAGCAGTCTCGGCGGGGGGTCTTTAAACTATGGCTACACCTTC - TRBV13 16 many TRBJ1-2
CASSEGQGHNEQFF TGTGCCAGCAGCGAGGGACAGGGTCACAATGAGCAGTTCTTC TRBD1 TRBV9 14 few TRBJ2-1
CASSRTSGQEAQYF TGTGCCAGCAGCCGAACCTCGGGACAGGAGGCCCAGTACTTC TRBD1 TRBV7-2 14 many TRBJ2-5
CASSYQDSLYGYTF TGTGCCAGCAGTTACCAGGACAGCCTCTATGGCTACACCTTC - TRBV6-5 14 many TRBJ1-2
CASSLWDSLTDTQYF TGCGCCAGCAGCTTGTGGGACAGCCTCACAGATACGCAGTATTTT TRBD1 TRBV5-1 15 - TRBJ2-3
CSVGGSRDSYEQYF TGCAGCGTTGGAGGATCCAGGGATTCCTACGAGCAGTACTTC - TRBV29-1 14 few TRBJ2-7
CASSRLGAAASGNTIYF TGTGCCAGCAGCCGCTTGGGGGCGGCGGCCTCTGGAAACACCATATATTTT - TRBV7-8 17 many TRBJ1-3
CASSLLGGPPNTGELFF TGTGCCAGCAGCTTACTCGGGGGCCCACCGAACACCGGGGAGCTGTTTTTT - TRBV7-3 17 - TRBJ2-2
CASSPRAGRPFQETQYF TGTGCCAGCAGCCCAAGGGCGGGGCGACCATTTCAAGAGACCCAGTACTTC - TRBV5-4 17 many TRBJ2-5
CASSSPRESNYGYTF TGTGCCAGCAGTTCTCCAAGAGAATCTAACTATGGCTACACCTTC - TRBV27 15 many TRBJ1-2
CASSLTHGEKLFF TGTGCCAGCAGCTTGACTCATGGTGAAAAACTGTTTTTT - TRBV7-9 13 many TRBJ1-4
CSATGGSGNTIYF TGCAGCGCGACAGGGGGCAGTGGAAACACCATATATTTT TRBD1 TRBV29-1 13 - TRBJ1-3
CASSPALQGRLDTGELFF TGCGCCAGCAGTCCAGCCCTGCAGGGGAGGTTAGACACCGGGGAGCTGTTTTTT - TRBV5-1 18 - TRBJ2-2
CASSFRSGGPTTDTQYF TGTGCCAGCAGTTTCCGGAGCGGGGGCCCCACGACAGATACGCAGTATTTT TRBD2 TRBV28 17 few TRBJ2-3
CSAPDRKRTTTEAFF TGCAGTGCTCCGGACAGAAAAAGGACAACGACTGAAGCTTTCTTT - TRBV20-1 15 few TRBJ1-1